The 12 T cell receptor beta chains presented below share a single source sample, sequenced in a study of T cell responses to AZD1222 COVID-19 vaccine (dated by TCRdb to about 2021). The time point label here, explained by the study, means: about 28 days (+/-7) after the second vaccine dose. The receptor library was made with the immunoSEQ multiplex PCR assay. TCRdb provides this immuneACCESS table in a form limited to in-frame rearrangements. Some clones are lacking; in checked studies, under half of them reflect an unresolved V gene, and why the rest are absent is not known. The sample table holds approximately 150,000 clones, of which roughly 93% were seen once. The top ten clonotypes cover approximately 9% of the sample. Material: peripheral blood, obtained 28 days after the second AZD1222 dose. The receptors derive from an adult who received the AZD1222 COVID-19 vaccine.

The rearrangement uses TRBV25-1 and TRBJ2-5, with D unresolved. Trimming took off 6 bases at V and 3 bases at J, with 8 bases between the two ends. There are 12 residues in the CDR3. Germline-derived CDR1 and CDR2 are MGHDK and SYGVNS. The CDR3 region has the DNA TGTGCCAGCAGCATGAACGAAGAGACCCAGTACTTC. It specifies CASSMNEETQYF.

The genes are TRBV15 and TRBJ1-5; D perhaps matches TRBD1 (6 bases). The CDR3 consists of 16 residues. Germline V gives CDR1 LNHNV, CDR2 YYDKDF (reference sequence). V dropped 1 base and J dropped 4 bases, with 14 bases sitting between them. CDR3 sequence (DNA): TGTGCCACCAGCAGAGGTCCATCTACAGGGAATCAGCCCCAGCATTTT. Protein sequence: CATSRGPSTGNQPQHF.

This clone was seen a handful of times. V and J are TRBV30 and TRBJ2-7; possible D gene TRBD1, 7 bases. The CDR3 has 13 amino acids. CDR1 is GTSNPN and CDR2 is SVGIG in the germline V gene (reference sequence). Trimming cost V 3 bases and J 10 bases, with 19 bases left between them. The CDR3 DNA is TGTGCCTGGAGCTCCGGGACAGTGGGGGGCCAGTACGTC. This encodes CAWSSGTVGGQYV.

This clone was seen a few times. The chain uses TRBV5-1 and TRBJ2-2, with D tentatively TRBD1 (5 bases). V dropped 1 base and J dropped 2 bases, with 15 bases sitting between them. The CDR3 runs to 17 residues. Germline V gene sequence: CDR1 SGHRS, CDR2 YFSETQ. CDR3 region: CASSLLPGRSNTGELFF. The CDR3 nucleotides are TGCGCCAGCAGCTTGCTCCCAGGGCGAAGTAACACCGGGGAGCTGTTTTTT.

The V call is TRBV21-1, the J call TRBJ2-7; the tabulated D call, TRBD1, remains unverified against the DNA. TRBV21-1 is flagged as a pseudogene. CDR3 length: 14 residues. The DNA of the CDR3 is TGTGCCAGCAGCAGGGGACAGGGTTGTTCCGAGCAGTACGTC. Translated, it gives CASSRGQGCSEQYV.

This chain links TRBV4-2 with TRBJ1-1; 8 nucleotides match TRBD1. The CDR3 covers 14 residues. Germline CDR1 and CDR2: LGHNA and YNFKEQ. The V and J ends lost 4 bases and 7 bases, in that order; junction bases with no gene match: 8. CDR3 amino acids: CASSPDRVFGEAFF. The CDR3 DNA reads as TGTGCCAGCAGCCCGGACAGGGTCTTTGGTGAAGCTTTCTTT.

The chain is built from TRBV19 and TRBJ1-1, with 8 bases identical to TRBD1. The CDR3 is made up of 15 amino acids. Germline CDR1 reads LNHDA; CDR2 reads SQIVND (reference sequence). J lost 2 bases, V lost 2 bases, and 4 bases had no gene match. DNA of the CDR3: TGTGCCAGTAGTATATTGACAGGGGCTAACACTGAAGCTTTCTTT. This gives the protein CASSILTGANTEAFF.

The chain uses TRBV5-4 and TRBJ2-3; 10 bases are a match to TRBD2. J was trimmed by 9 bases and V by 5 bases; bases with no gene match: 9. This CDR3 contains 14 residues. CDR1 and CDR2 (germline): SGHNT, YYREEE (reference sequence). CDR3 sequence reads: CASSFKLAGDTQYF. As DNA, the CDR3 is TGTGCCAGCAGTTTCAAGCTAGCGGGGGACACGCAGTATTTT.

The rearrangement links TRBV19 to TRBJ2-2, with TRBD1 matching over 10 bases. This CDR3 region has 16 residues. V was clipped by 5 bases and J by 6 bases; unmatched bases: 9. Per the germline V gene, CDR1 is LNHDA and CDR2 is SQIVND (reference sequence). The CDR3 DNA is TGTGCCAGTAGTTCCGCCGGGACAGGGGTCCCCGGGGAGCTGTTTTTT. Its protein product is CASSSAGTGVPGELFF. Based on the CDR3 plus reference TRBV19 and TRBJ2-2, the full variable domain is DGGITQSPKYLFRKEGQNVTLSCEQNLNHDAMYWYRQDPGQGLRLIYYSQIVNDFQKGDIAEGYSVSREKKESFPLTVTSAQKNPTAFYLCASSSAGTGVPGELFFGEGSRLTVL.

V and J are TRBV1 and TRBJ1-3. TRBV1 is marked as a pseudogene. The CDR3 is 19 residues long. CDR3 sequence reads: CTSSQDRGDGEKPGNTIYF. CDR3 DNA sequence: TGCACCAGCAGCCAAGATCGGGGTGATGGCGAGAAGCCTGGAAACACCATATATTTT.

This chain links TRBV14 with TRBJ1-1; D might be TRBD1 (5 bases). Germline CDR1 and CDR2: SGHDN and FVKESK. CDR3 length equals 13 residues. The V end lost 4 bases, the J end lost 8 bases, and 14 bases lay between the germline ends. The CDR3 is CASSPRVGSEAFF. DNA of the CDR3: TGTGCCAGCAGCCCCAGGGTTGGGTCCGAAGCTTTCTTT.

This clone is a singleton in its sample. The rearrangement joins TRBV19 to TRBJ2-7; D uncertain. Trimming took 5 bases from V and 1 from J, leaving 6 bases between them. Germline V lookup: CDR1 LNHDA, CDR2 SQIVND (reference sequence). The CDR3 runs to 12 residues. In DNA form, the CDR3 reads TGTGCCAGTAGTGACCAATCCTACGAGCAGTACTTC. It yields the protein CASSDQSYEQYF.